This TCR beta chain emerged from a study of T-cell reconstitution after alpha-beta-depleted transplantation in children. V was trimmed by 4 bases and J by 4 bases, leaving 17 bases between them. Germline V gene data show CDR1 as DFQATT and CDR2 as SNEGSKA (reference sequence). This CDR3 has 15 residues. This clonotype occurred many times. Molecular barcoding with unique molecular identifiers was used for the TCRbeta library. TCRdb ran MiXCR on the PCR reads and lists one entry per CDR3 protein. The sample lists 600,000 to 700,000 distinct CDR3 sequences, around 17% seen once, with 1.1% in the top ten.

This chain connects TRBV20-1 to TRBJ2-1, with D perhaps TRBD2 (6 bases). The material sequenced was PBMCs from the stem cell graft donor, taken from the stem cell graft. This TCR derives from a human donor who donated a stem cell graft to a child with acute myeloid leukemia. The CDR3 DNA reads TGCAGTGCTACCCCAGACTGGGGGAGGTACAATGAGCAGTTCTTC. It is translated as CSATPDWGRYNEQFF.